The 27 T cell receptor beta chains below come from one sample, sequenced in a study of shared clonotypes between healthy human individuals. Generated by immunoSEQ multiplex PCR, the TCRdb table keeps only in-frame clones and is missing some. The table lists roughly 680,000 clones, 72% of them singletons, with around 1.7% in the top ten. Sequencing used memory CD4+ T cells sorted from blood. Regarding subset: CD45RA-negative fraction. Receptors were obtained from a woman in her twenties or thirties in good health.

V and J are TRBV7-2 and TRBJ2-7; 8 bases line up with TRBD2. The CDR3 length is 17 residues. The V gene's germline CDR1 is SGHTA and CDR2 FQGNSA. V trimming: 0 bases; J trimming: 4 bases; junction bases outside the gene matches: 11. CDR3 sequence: CASSLASGGLSLYEQYF. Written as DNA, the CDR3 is TGTGCCAGCAGCTTAGCGTCGGGAGGGCTCTCTCTGTACGAGCAGTACTTC.

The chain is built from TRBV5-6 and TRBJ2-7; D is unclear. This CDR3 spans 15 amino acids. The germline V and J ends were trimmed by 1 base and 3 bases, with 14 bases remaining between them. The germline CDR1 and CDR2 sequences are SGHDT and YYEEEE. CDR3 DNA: TGTGCCAGCAGCTTGTCAAGCAGGTGGGGCTACGAGCAGTACTTC. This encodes CASSLSSRWGYEQYF.

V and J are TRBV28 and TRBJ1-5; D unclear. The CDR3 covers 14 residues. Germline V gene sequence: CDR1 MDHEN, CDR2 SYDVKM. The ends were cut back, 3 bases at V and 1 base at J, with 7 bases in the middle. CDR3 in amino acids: CASSFYGSNQPQHF. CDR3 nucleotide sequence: TGTGCCAGCAGTTTTTATGGGAGCAATCAGCCCCAGCATTTT.

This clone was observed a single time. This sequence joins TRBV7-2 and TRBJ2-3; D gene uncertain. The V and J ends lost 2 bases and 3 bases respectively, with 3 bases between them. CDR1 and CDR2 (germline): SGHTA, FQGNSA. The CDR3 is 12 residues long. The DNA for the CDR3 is TGTGCCAGCAGCTTATTGACAGATACGCAGTATTTT. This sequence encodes CASSLLTDTQYF.

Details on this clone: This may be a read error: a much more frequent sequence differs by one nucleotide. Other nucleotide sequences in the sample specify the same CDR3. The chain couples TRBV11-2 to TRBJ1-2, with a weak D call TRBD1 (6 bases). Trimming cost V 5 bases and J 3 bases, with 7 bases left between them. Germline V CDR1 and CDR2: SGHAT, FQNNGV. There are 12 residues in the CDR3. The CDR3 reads CASSPGDYGYTF. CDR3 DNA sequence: TGTGCCAGCAGCCCAGGGGACTATGGCTACACCTTC. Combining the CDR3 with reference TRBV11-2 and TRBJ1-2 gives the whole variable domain EAGVAQSPRYKIIEKRQSVAFWCNPISGHATLYWYQQILGQGPKLLIQFQNNGVVDDSQLPKDRFSAERLKGVDSTLKIQPAKLEDSAVYLCASSPGDYGYTFGSGTRLTVV.

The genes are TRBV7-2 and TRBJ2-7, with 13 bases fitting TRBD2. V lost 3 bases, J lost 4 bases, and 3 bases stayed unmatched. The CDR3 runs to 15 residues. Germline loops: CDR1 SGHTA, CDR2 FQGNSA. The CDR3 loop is CASSFSGLAGYEQYF. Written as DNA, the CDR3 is TGTGCCAGCAGCTTTTCGGGACTAGCGGGATACGAGCAGTACTTC.

CDR3: CATEKNTEAFF. In nucleotides, the CDR3 is TGTGCCACCGAGAAGAACACTGAAGCTTTCTTT. The V gene is TRBV7-6, the J gene TRBJ1-1; D is undetermined. The V gene's germline CDR1 is SGHVS and CDR2 FNYEAQ. The CDR3 runs 11 residues. Between the trimmed V and J ends, which lost 10 bases and 1 base, there was a span of 7 bases.

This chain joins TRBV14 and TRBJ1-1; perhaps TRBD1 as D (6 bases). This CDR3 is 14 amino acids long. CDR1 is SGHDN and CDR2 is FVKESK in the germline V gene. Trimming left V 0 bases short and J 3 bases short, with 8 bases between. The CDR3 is CASSQEGAHTEAFF. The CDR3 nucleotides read TGTGCCAGCAGCCAAGAGGGGGCACACACTGAAGCTTTCTTT.

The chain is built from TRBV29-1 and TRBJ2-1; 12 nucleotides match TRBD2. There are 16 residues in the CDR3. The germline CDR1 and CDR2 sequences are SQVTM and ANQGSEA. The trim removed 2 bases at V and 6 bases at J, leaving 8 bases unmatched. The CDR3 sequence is CSVEPRSSGRANEQFF. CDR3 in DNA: TGCAGCGTTGAACCCAGATCTAGCGGGAGGGCCAATGAGCAGTTCTTC.

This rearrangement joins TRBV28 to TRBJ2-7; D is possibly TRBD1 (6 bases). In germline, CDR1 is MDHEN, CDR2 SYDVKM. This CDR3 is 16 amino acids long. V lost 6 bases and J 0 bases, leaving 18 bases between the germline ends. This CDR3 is CASSHFSGTNSYEQYF. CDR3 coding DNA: TGTGCCAGCAGCCACTTTTCCGGGACAAACTCCTACGAGCAGTACTTC.

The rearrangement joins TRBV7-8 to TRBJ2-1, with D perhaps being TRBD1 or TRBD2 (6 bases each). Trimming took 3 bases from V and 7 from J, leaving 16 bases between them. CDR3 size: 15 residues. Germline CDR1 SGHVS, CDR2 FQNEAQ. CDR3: CASSFGGAGNNEQFF. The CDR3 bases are TGTGCCAGCAGCTTCGGGGGCGCCGGAAATAATGAGCAGTTCTTC.

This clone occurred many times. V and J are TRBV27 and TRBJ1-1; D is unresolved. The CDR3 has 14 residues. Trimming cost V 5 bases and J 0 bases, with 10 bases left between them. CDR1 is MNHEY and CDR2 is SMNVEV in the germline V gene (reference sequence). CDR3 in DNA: TGTGCCAGCAGTAATCGGCGAATGAACACTGAAGCTTTCTTT. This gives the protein CASSNRRMNTEAFF.

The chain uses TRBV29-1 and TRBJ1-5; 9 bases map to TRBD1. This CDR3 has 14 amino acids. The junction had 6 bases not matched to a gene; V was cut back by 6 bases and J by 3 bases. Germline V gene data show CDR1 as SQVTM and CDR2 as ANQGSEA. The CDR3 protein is CSVTGTGINQPQHF. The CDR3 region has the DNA TGCAGCGTAACCGGGACAGGGATCAATCAGCCCCAGCATTTT.

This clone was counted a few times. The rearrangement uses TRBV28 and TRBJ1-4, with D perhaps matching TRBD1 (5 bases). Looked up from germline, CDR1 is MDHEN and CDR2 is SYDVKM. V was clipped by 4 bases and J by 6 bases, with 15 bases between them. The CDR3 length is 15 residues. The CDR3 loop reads CASSSGQPGDEKLFF. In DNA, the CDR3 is TGTGCCAGCAGTTCTGGACAACCCGGGGATGAAAAACTGTTTTTT.

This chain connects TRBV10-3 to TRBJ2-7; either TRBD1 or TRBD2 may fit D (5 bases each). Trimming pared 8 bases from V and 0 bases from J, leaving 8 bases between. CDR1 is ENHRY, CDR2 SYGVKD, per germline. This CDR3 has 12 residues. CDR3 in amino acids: CAIRGTSYEQYF. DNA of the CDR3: TGTGCCATCCGAGGGACCTCCTACGAGCAGTACTTC.

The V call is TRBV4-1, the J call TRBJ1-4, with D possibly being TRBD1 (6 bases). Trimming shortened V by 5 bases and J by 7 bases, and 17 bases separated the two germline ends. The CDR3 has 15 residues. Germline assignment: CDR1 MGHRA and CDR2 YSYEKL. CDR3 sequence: CASSGGGGAGEKLFF. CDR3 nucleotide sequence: TGCGCCAGCAGCGGGGGCGGAGGGGCTGGTGAAAAACTGTTTTTT.

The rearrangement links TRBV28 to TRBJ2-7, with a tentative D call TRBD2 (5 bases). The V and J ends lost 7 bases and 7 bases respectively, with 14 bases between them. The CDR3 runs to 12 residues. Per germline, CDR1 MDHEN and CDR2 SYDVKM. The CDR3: CASTLRGWEQYF. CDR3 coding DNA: TGTGCCAGCACCTTACGGGGATGGGAGCAGTACTTC.

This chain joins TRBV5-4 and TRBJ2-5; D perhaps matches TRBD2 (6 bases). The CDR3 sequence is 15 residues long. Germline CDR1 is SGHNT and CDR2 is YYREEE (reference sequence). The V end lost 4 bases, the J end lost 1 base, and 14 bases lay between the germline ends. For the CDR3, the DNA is TGTGCCAGCAGCCAACCCTCGGGAGCCCAAGAGACCCAGTACTTC. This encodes CASSQPSGAQETQYF.

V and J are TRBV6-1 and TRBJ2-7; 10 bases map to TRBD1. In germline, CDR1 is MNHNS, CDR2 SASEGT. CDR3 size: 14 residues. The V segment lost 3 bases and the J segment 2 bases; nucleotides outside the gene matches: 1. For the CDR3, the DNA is TGTGCCAGCAGTGATGGACAGGGGGCCTACGAGCAGTACTTC. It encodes CASSDGQGAYEQYF.

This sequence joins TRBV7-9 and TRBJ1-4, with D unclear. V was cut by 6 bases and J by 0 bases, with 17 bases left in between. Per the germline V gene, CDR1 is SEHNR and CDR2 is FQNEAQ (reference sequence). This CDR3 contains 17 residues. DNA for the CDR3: TGTGCCAGCAGTCTAAGTTCTAGAGGTGCAACTAATGAAAAACTGTTTTTT. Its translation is CASSLSSRGATNEKLFF.

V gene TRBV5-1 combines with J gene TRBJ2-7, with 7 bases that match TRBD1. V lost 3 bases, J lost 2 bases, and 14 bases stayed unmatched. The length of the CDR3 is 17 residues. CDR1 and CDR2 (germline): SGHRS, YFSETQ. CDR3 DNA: TGCGCCAGCAGCTCCAAACTAATAAGGGACAGAACCTACGAGCAGTACTTC. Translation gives CASSSKLIRDRTYEQYF. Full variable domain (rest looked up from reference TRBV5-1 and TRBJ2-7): KAGVTQTPRYLIKTRGQQVTLSCSPISGHRSVSWYQQTPGQGLQFLFEYFSETQRNKGNFPGRFSGRQFSNSRSEMNVSTLELGDSALYLCASSSKLIRDRTYEQYFGPGTRLTVT.

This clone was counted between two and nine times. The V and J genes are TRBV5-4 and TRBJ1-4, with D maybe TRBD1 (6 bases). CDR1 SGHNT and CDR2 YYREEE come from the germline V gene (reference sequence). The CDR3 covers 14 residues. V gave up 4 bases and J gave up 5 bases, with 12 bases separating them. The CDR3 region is CASSHGTRNEKLFF. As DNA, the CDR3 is TGTGCCAGCAGCCACGGGACAAGGAATGAAAAACTGTTTTTT.

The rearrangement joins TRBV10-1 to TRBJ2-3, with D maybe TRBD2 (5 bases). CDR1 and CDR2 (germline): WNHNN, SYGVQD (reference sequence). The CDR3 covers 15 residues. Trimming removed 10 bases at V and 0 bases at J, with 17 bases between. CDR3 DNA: TGCGCCACTGGAGGTACTCCATTAAGCACAGATACGCAGTATTTT. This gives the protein CATGGTPLSTDTQYF.

CDR3 sequence: CASSLGLAADTQYF. CDR3 bases: TGTGCCAGCAGTCTGGGACTAGCGGCAGATACGCAGTATTTT. The chain combines TRBV25-1 with TRBJ2-3, with 11 bases aligning to TRBD2. This CDR3 has 14 residues. V lost 5 bases and J lost 4; bases outside the gene matches: 2. Germline CDR1 reads MGHDK; CDR2 reads SYGVNS. Full variable domain (remainder filled in from reference TRBV25-1 and TRBJ2-3): EADIYQTPRYLVIGTGKKITLECSQTMGHDKMYWYQQDPGMELHLIHYSYGVNSTEKGDLSSESTVSRIRTEHFPLTLESARPSHTSQYLCASSLGLAADTQYFGPGTRLTVL.

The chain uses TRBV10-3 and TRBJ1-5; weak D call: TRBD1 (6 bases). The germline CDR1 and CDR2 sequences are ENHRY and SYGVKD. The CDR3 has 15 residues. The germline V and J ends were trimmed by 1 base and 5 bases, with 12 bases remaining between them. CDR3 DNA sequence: TGTGCCATCAGTGAGTTTGACAGGAACCATCAGCCCCAGCATTTT. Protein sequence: CAISEFDRNHQPQHF.

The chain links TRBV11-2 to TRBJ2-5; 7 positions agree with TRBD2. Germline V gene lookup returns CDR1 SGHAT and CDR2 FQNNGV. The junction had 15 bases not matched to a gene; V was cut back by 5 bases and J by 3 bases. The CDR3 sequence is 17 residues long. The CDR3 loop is CASSRGGMAGTEETQYF. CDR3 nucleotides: TGTGCCAGCAGCCGCGGGGGTATGGCCGGGACGGAAGAGACCCAGTACTTC.

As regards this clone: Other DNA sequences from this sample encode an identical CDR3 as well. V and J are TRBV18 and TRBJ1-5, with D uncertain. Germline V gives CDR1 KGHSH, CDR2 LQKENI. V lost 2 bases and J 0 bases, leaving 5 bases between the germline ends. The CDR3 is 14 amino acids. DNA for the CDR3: TGTGCCAGCTCACCAGGGAATAGCAATCAGCCCCAGCATTTT. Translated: CASSPGNSNQPQHF.